This is a list of T cell receptor beta chains from one sample in a study of blood T cell repertoires in COVID-19. Generated by immunoSEQ multiplex PCR, the TCRdb table keeps only in-frame clones and is missing some. The sample holds about 340,000 clones, 80% to 90% seen once. The sequenced sample consisted of PBMCs or T cells enriched from blood (not recorded which). These receptors were taken from a middle-aged woman with acute COVID-19. Both conserved end residues are part of each CDR3. D genes are given only for firm matches. The size entry is marked missing in some rows and otherwise reads once, few, many or a size class.

>TRBJ2-1|NA|TRBD2|TRBV5-1
CASSIAGATYNEQFF
TGCGCCAGCAGCATAGCGGGAGCCACCTACAATGAGCAGTTCTTC
>TRBJ1-4|NA|NA|TRBV7-9
CASSSGEKLFF
TGTGCCAGCAGCTCAGGAGAAAAACTGTTTTTT
>TRBJ2-1|NA|TRBD1|TRBV7-3
CASSPSGQGAGQFF
TGTGCCAGCAGCCCATCGGGACAGGGAGCGGGGCAGTTCTTC
>TRBJ2-7|few|TRBD1|TRBV9
CASSITGDYEQYF
TGTGCCAGCAGCATTACAGGGGACTACGAGCAGTACTTC
>TRBJ1-6|NA|TRBD1|TRBV3-1/TRBV3-2
CASSRTDRGNSPLHF
TGTGCCAGCAGCCGTACGGACAGGGGTAATTCACCCCTCCACTTT
>TRBJ1-2|once|NA|TRBV6-5
CASSYSSFSLIGYTF
TGTGCCAGCAGTTACTCGAGTTTTTCGCTTATCGGCTACACCTTC
>TRBJ2-1|NA|TRBD1|TRBV19
CASSIGKGQGLLNEQFF
TGTGCCAGTAGTATAGGAAAGGGACAGGGCCTCTTAAATGAGCAGTTCTTC
>TRBJ1-1|NA|NA|TRBV25-1
CASSDRNRMNTEAFF
TGTGCCAGCAGTGATCGGAACAGAATGAACACTGAAGCTTTCTTT
>TRBJ1-2|NA|NA|TRBV12-5
CASGLGQNYGYTF
TGTGCTAGTGGTTTGGGACAGAACTATGGCTACACCTTC
>TRBJ1-1|few|NA|TRBV6-5
CASRVMADTEAFF
TGTGCCAGCAGGGTCATGGCGGACACTGAAGCTTTCTTT
>TRBJ1-2|NA|TRBD1|TRBV7-8
CASSLGTGNIYGYTF
TGTGCCAGCAGCTTAGGGACAGGGAACATCTATGGCTACACCTTC
>TRBJ2-7|NA|TRBD2|TRBV12-3/TRBV12-4
CASSLEERGIEYF
TGTGCCAGCAGTTTAGAGGAGCGGGGAATCGAGTACTTC
>TRBJ2-2|many|NA|TRBV27
CASSFRSTGELFF
TGTGCCAGCAGTTTTAGAAGCACCGGGGAGCTGTTTTTT
>TRBJ2-7|NA|NA|TRBV2
CASSFSPGLLYEQYF
TGTGCCAGCAGTTTTTCCCCGGGACTTCTATACGAGCAGTACTTC
>TRBJ2-7|NA|NA|TRBV7-3
CASSPQESYEQYF
TGTGCCAGCAGCCCTCAGGAAAGCTACGAGCAGTACTTC
>TRBJ1-5|NA|NA|TRBV12-5
CASGLVLGDTQNQPQHF
TGTGCTAGTGGTTTGGTACTCGGGGACACTCAGAATCAGCCCCAGCATTTT
>TRBJ1-1|NA|TRBD1|TRBV6-5
CASSPGQGITEAFF
TGTGCCAGCAGTCCGGGACAGGGGATCACTGAAGCTTTCTTT
>TRBJ2-3|once|TRBD2|TRBV2
CASSEALRRLAGTTLSTDTQYF
TGTGCCAGCAGTGAAGCGCTTCGTCGACTAGCGGGAACAACACTTAGCACAGATACGCAGTATTTT
>TRBJ2-3|NA|NA|TRBV5-4
CASSLVIAAALTDTQYF
TGTGCCAGCAGCTTGGTCATCGCGGCTGCCCTCACAGATACGCAGTATTTT
>TRBJ2-7|once|TRBD2|TRBV29-1
CSVEVLAGEEQYF
TGCAGCGTTGAGGTCCTAGCGGGAGAAGAGCAGTACTTC
>TRBJ2-1|NA|TRBD2|TRBV10-3
CAIGLIGAGGSYNEQFF
TGTGCCATCGGTTTAATAGGGGCGGGAGGGTCCTACAATGAGCAGTTCTTC
>TRBJ2-7|few|NA|TRBV5-6
CASSLPEGEGYEQYF
TGTGCCAGCAGCTTGCCCGAGGGAGAGGGTTACGAGCAGTACTTC
>TRBJ2-7|NA|TRBD1|TRBV19
CASSRPGTGEYEQYF
TGTGCCAGTAGTCGCCCCGGGACAGGGGAATACGAGCAGTACTTC
>TRBJ2-2|NA|TRBD1|TRBV11-2
CASSLEQGSTGELFF
TGTGCCAGCAGCCTAGAACAGGGGTCCACCGGGGAGCTGTTTTTT
>TRBJ2-1|NA|NA|TRBV28
CASSLTAVLSGPKYNEQFF
TGTGCCAGCAGTTTAACCGCCGTCCTTAGCGGCCCTAAATACAATGAGCAGTTCTTC
>TRBJ2-3|NA|TRBD2|TRBV6-5
CASSYSSGGAKDTQYF
TGTGCCAGCAGTTACTCGAGCGGGGGGGCAAAAGATACGCAGTATTTT
>TRBJ1-1|NA|NA|TRBV3-1/TRBV3-2
CASSPKLGNTEAFF
TGTGCCAGCAGTCCAAAACTAGGGAACACTGAAGCTTTCTTT
>TRBJ1-1|NA|TRBD1|TRBV18
CASSAGQGFTEAFF
TGTGCCAGCTCAGCAGGACAGGGGTTCACTGAAGCTTTCTTT
>TRBJ1-3|NA|TRBD1|TRBV2
CASRLTGGKDTIYF
TGTGCCAGCAGATTGACAGGGGGCAAAGACACCATATATTTT
>TRBJ1-1|NA|TRBD1|TRBV19
CASSIAPDRVAWNTEAFF
TGTGCCAGTAGTATAGCCCCGGACAGGGTGGCATGGAACACTGAAGCTTTCTTT
>TRBJ2-3|NA|NA|TRBV5-6
CASNLPRGAVRAQGDTQYF
TGTGCCAGCAACTTGCCTCGGGGTGCAGTTCGTGCTCAAGGAGATACGCAGTATTTT
>TRBJ2-5|NA|NA|TRBV11-3
CASSLGRGETQYF
TGTGCCAGCAGCTTAGGACGGGGAGAGACCCAGTACTTC
>TRBJ2-5|NA|NA|TRBV5-1
CASNQGWETQYF
TGCGCCAGTAACCAGGGCTGGGAGACCCAGTACTTC
>TRBJ2-3|once|NA|TRBV27
CASSLVGGDSASRTDTQYF
TGTGCCAGCAGTTTGGTCGGAGGCGACTCTGCTTCCCGCACAGATACGCAGTATTTT
>TRBJ1-1|NA|NA|TRBV27
CASRGVQRINTEAFF
TGTGCCAGCAGGGGCGTACAGAGAATTAACACTGAAGCTTTCTTT
>TRBJ2-7|once|TRBD2|TRBV11-2
CASSLSPSGTLSYEQYF
TGTGCCAGCAGCTTGTCGCCTAGCGGGACCCTCTCCTACGAGCAGTACTTC
>TRBJ2-1|NA|NA|TRBV7-8
CASSLAVGLAIQFF
TGTGCCAGCAGCTTAGCGGTGGGACTTGCAATACAGTTCTTC
>TRBJ2-3|few|NA|TRBV5-8
CASSLFGGSTDTQYF
TGTGCCAGCAGCCTCTTCGGCGGAAGCACAGATACGCAGTATTTT
>TRBJ2-3|NA|TRBD1|TRBV19
CATGGTGNTDTQYF
TGTGCCACCGGAGGGACAGGCAACACAGATACGCAGTATTTT
>TRBJ1-1|NA|NA|TRBV20-1
CSEMEGKEAFF
TGCAGTGAGATGGAGGGGAAAGAAGCTTTCTTT
>TRBJ1-4|NA|NA|TRBV28
CASSLRMGRGGTNEKLFF
TGTGCCAGCAGTTTGCGAATGGGCCGGGGAGGAACTAATGAAAAACTGTTTTTT
>TRBJ1-2|once|NA|TRBV6-2/TRBV6-3
CASSLFGGNYGYTF
TGTGCCAGCAGCCTGTTTGGCGGTAACTATGGCTACACCTTC
>TRBJ1-5|NA|NA|TRBV7-2
CASSAHRGSNQPQHF
TGTGCCAGCAGCGCCCATCGGGGAAGCAATCAGCCCCAGCATTTT
>TRBJ2-1|NA|NA|TRBV28
CASSLTVDEQFF
TGTGCCAGCAGTCTAACCGTTGATGAGCAGTTCTTC
>TRBJ1-1|NA|NA|TRBV7-2
CASTATSTVNTEAFF
TGTGCCAGCACCGCGACGTCGACAGTGAACACTGAAGCTTTCTTT
>TRBJ2-2|NA|TRBD2|TRBV7-2
CASSISGGITGELFF
TGTGCCAGCAGCATTAGCGGGGGGATCACCGGGGAGCTGTTTTTT
>TRBJ1-2|NA|NA|TRBV28
CASSYIRSEGYTF
TGTGCCAGCAGCTATATACGGTCGGAGGGCTACACCTTC
>TRBJ2-1|NA|NA|TRBV7-2
CASTRDTNNEQFF
TGTGCCAGCACCCGGGACACTAACAATGAGCAGTTCTTC
>TRBJ1-1|NA|TRBD1|TRBV28
CASSSGQVLNTEAFF
TGTGCCAGCAGCTCGGGACAGGTTCTTAACACTGAAGCTTTCTTT
>TRBJ1-2|NA|TRBD1|TRBV27
CASSLFPAQGGHYGYTF
TGTGCCAGCAGCCTTTTTCCTGCACAGGGGGGCCACTATGGCTACACCTTC
>TRBJ2-2|NA|NA|TRBV3-1/TRBV3-2
CASSQDSKRRNTGELFF
TGTGCCAGCAGCCAAGACTCGAAACGGAGGAACACCGGGGAGCTGTTTTTT
>TRBJ1-1|NA|NA|TRBV7-2
CASSPLRGTEAFF
TGTGCCAGCAGCCCCCTCCGGGGGACTGAAGCTTTCTTT